The T cell receptor (beta chain) under discussion was sequenced for a study of ipilimumab plus nivolumab after autologous stem cell transplantation. The overall study: Typical patient got about 5 ipilimumab doses and about eight nivolumab doses (median). DLBCL patients had primary refractory or relapsed disease.

Starting 14 to 28 days after autologous transplant, ipilimumab 1 mg/kg was given. The method was immunoSEQ multiplex PCR; TCRdb's version includes in-frame clones alone and lacks a portion of them. The table shows 17,000 or so clones, with approximately 79% occurring only once. Sequenced here: PBMCs, sampled in a trial of ipilimumab plus nivolumab as post-transplant consolidation. The sequence was collected from a male donor with diffuse large B-cell lymphoma.

CDR3 nucleotide sequence: TGTGCCAGCAGCAAAGTATCAGGGTCCCCCTACAATGAGCAGTTCTTC. It encodes CASSKVSGSPYNEQFF. The chain recombines TRBV21-1 with TRBJ2-1; TRBD1, the table's D call, lacks a check against the DNA. TRBV21-1 is noted as a pseudogene. This CDR3 is 16 amino acids long.